The 10 T cell receptor beta chains in this list originate from one sample, sequenced in a study of cytomegalovirus exposure and HLA in healthy donors. Primers for the PCR totalled 60 Vbeta and 13 Jbeta. The data were produced by immunoSEQ multiplex PCR, yet TCRdb's version contains in-frame clones alone and is incomplete. The table lists 150,000 to 200,000 clones, with 2% to 2.5% in the top ten. Sequenced input: PBMCs. These receptors were collected from a man younger than 45 in good health and CMV-seronegative.

The CDR3 sequence is CASSKRTQGDYTF. For the CDR3, the DNA is TGTGCCAGCAGCAAGAGGACCCAAGGGGACTACACCTTC. The chain combines TRBV9 with TRBJ1-2, with a weak D call TRBD1 (5 bases). V lost 4 bases and J lost 10, with 17 bases in between. Germline values: CDR1 SGDLS, CDR2 YYNGEE. This CDR3 has 13 residues.

The V and J genes are TRBV6-5 and TRBJ2-2; a possible D gene is TRBD1 (5 bases). The CDR3 is 14 residues long. Germline CDR1 and CDR2: MNHEY and SVGAGI. Deletions cut 2 bases from V and 5 bases from J, with 9 bases between. CDR3 loop: CASSYGAGTGELFF. As DNA, the CDR3 is TGTGCCAGCAGTTACGGGGCAGGGACCGGGGAGCTGTTTTTT.

The chain recombines TRBV5-1 with TRBJ2-1, with 9 positions matching TRBD2. From germline, CDR1 is SGHRS and CDR2 YFSETQ. After removal of 4 bases from V and 10 bases from J, the junction contained 6 bases not matched to a gene. CDR3 length: 13 amino acids. The CDR3 sequence is CASSVAGVREQFF. CDR3 bases: TGCGCCAGCAGCGTAGCGGGAGTGAGGGAGCAGTTCTTC.

The chain joins TRBV7-3 to TRBJ2-2; possibly TRBD2 for D (5 bases). Trimming cost V 5 bases and J 1 base, with 17 bases left between them. CDR1 is SGHTA, CDR2 FQGTGA, per germline. CDR3 length equals 17 residues. The CDR3: CASSLTVSVLNTGELFF. CDR3 in DNA: TGTGCCAGCAGCCTCACAGTTAGCGTACTGAACACCGGGGAGCTGTTTTTT. Drawing the rest from reference TRBV7-3 and TRBJ2-2, the complete variable domain is GAGVSQTPSNKVTEKGKYVELRCDPISGHTALYWYRQSLGQGPEFLIYFQGTGAADDSGLPNDRFFAVRPEGSVSTLKIQRTERGDSAVYLCASSLTVSVLNTGELFFGEGSRLTVL.

The chain combines TRBV7-9 with TRBJ1-1; 9 nucleotides match TRBD1. CDR1 is SEHNR and CDR2 is FQNEAQ in the germline V gene (reference sequence). V dropped 5 bases and J dropped 6; count of bases not matched to a gene: 7. This CDR3 contains 14 residues. CDR3 sequence reads: CASSLGQGKPEAFF. CDR3 bases: TGTGCCAGCAGCCTCGGACAGGGGAAGCCTGAAGCTTTCTTT.

V gene TRBV18 combines with J gene TRBJ2-5; 8 positions match TRBD2. V lost 2 bases, J lost 1 base, and 6 bases stayed unmatched. This CDR3 spans 16 amino acids. Germline V CDR1 and CDR2: KGHSH, LQKENI. The CDR3 DNA follows: TGTGCCAGCTCACCAACGATAGCGGGGAGCCAAGAGACCCAGTACTTC. Its translation is CASSPTIAGSQETQYF.

The chain carries TRBV27 and TRBJ2-3, with 9 bases lining up with TRBD2. The CDR3 is 16 amino acids. Trimming cost V 1 base and J 5 bases; bases outside gene matches: 7. Germline lookup yields CDR1 MNHEY and CDR2 SMNVEV (reference sequence). The CDR3 bases are TGTGCCAGCAGTTTATTATTGGCGGGAGGGATAGATACGCAGTATTTT. It encodes CASSLLLAGGIDTQYF.

CDR3 bases: TGTGCCAGCAGTTACGAGGGCACTGAAGCTTTCTTT. Protein: CASSYEGTEAFF. The rearrangement joins TRBV6-6 to TRBJ1-1; no firm D call. Germline CDR1 and CDR2: MNHNY and SVGAGI (reference sequence). This CDR3 region has 12 residues. Trimming left V 2 bases short and J 4 bases short, with 5 bases between.

Comments on this clone: The sample has other DNA sequences that encode this CDR3 too. The chain couples TRBV12-5 to TRBJ1-1; TRBD1 aligns across 9 bases. This CDR3 contains 13 residues. CDR1 LGHNT and CDR2 FRNRAP come from the germline V gene. The ends lost 6 bases at V and 4 bases at J; junction bases unmatched: 3. The CDR3 protein is CASGRQGGTEAFF. In nucleotides, the CDR3 is TGTGCTAGTGGCCGACAGGGGGGCACTGAAGCTTTCTTT.

The chain uses TRBV25-1 and TRBJ2-3; 8 positions match TRBD2. With V trimmed by 2 bases and J by 9 bases, 10 bases remained unmatched. Germline V gene lookup returns CDR1 MGHDK and CDR2 SYGVNS. This CDR3 is built from 15 residues. CDR3 DNA: TGTGCCAGCAGTGAACGGGGGGGAGGGCCCAGAACGCAGTATTTT. This sequence encodes CASSERGGGPRTQYF.